Listed here are 19 T cell receptor beta chains from one sample, sequenced in a study of CD8+ T cells in alopecia areata. Reverse transcription of extracted RNA yielded cDNA, which provided the sequencing template. Produced via immunoSEQ multiplex PCR; TCRdb's table is partial and in-frame only. Here the sample spans fewer than 150,000 clones, 58% being singletons. Sequencing used CD4+ T cells sorted from blood, obtained at week 0. All receptors come from a human donor with alopecia areata.

The chain recombines TRBV28 with TRBJ2-5, with 11 bases lining up with TRBD2. The V gene end was trimmed by 6 bases and the J gene end by 4 bases; junction bases not matched to a gene: 13. The CDR3 runs 17 residues. The germline V gene encodes CDR1 MDHEN and CDR2 SYDVKM. The CDR3 loop reads CASSPVRLAGFGETQYF. CDR3 sequence (DNA): TGTGCCAGCAGCCCTGTGCGACTAGCGGGATTTGGAGAGACCCAGTACTTC. Variable domain in full (rest from reference TRBV28 and TRBJ2-5): DVKVTQSSRYLVKRTGEKVFLECVQDMDHENMFWYRQDPGLGLRLIYFSYDVKMKEKGDIPEGYSVSREKKERFSLILESASTNQTSMYLCASSPVRLAGFGETQYFGPGTRLLVL.

The rearrangement joins TRBV6-6 to TRBJ2-3, with TRBD2 matching over 10 bases. The germline V gene encodes CDR1 MNHNY and CDR2 SVGAGI (reference sequence). The V segment lost 5 bases and the J segment 2 bases; nucleotides outside the gene matches: 7. This CDR3 contains 16 residues. This CDR3 reads CASSPLAGDHTDTQYF. CDR3 nucleotide sequence: TGTGCCAGCAGTCCTCTAGCGGGGGACCACACAGATACGCAGTATTTT.

The CDR3 coding sequence is TGCGCCAGCAGTTTAGCGGGGGGTGATAAAAACATTCAGTACTTC. Translation: CASSLAGGDKNIQYF. The chain recombines TRBV4-1 with TRBJ2-4; 10 positions match TRBD2. The CDR3 sequence is 15 residues long. The J segment lost 4 bases and the V segment lost 6 bases, leaving 6 bases of the junction unmatched. CDR1 and CDR2 from the germline V gene are MGHRA and YSYEKL.

This clone was found once. This chain uses TRBV2 with TRBJ1-1, with unresolved D. This CDR3 spans 11 amino acids. The germline CDR1 and CDR2 sequences are SNHLY and FYNNEI. Deletions cut 10 bases from V and 3 bases from J, with 9 bases between. CDR3 sequence (DNA): TGTGCCACCCGTTATGACACTGAAGCTTTCTTT. It is translated as CATRYDTEAFF. Variable domain in full (rest from reference TRBV2 and TRBJ1-1): EPEVTQTPSHQVTQMGQEVILRCVPISNHLYFYWYRQILGQKVEFLVSFYNNEISEKSEIFDDQFSVERPDGSNFTLKIRSTKLEDSAMYFCATRYDTEAFFGQGTRLTVV.

The V call is TRBV7-9, the J call TRBJ2-5, with D perhaps matching TRBD1 (6 bases). The V end lost 3 bases, the J end lost 2 bases, and 16 bases lay between the germline ends. CDR3 length: 16 amino acids. Germline lookup yields CDR1 SEHNR and CDR2 FQNEAQ (reference sequence). CDR3 protein: CASSFARGTAQETQYF. The CDR3 nucleotides read TGTGCCAGCAGCTTCGCGAGGGGGACGGCTCAAGAGACCCAGTACTTC.

This clone has just a few counts. The rearrangement uses TRBV7-2 and TRBJ1-2, with TRBD1 as a possible D gene (5 bases). Looked up from germline, CDR1 is SGHTA and CDR2 is FQGNSA. CDR3 length: 15 residues. Deletions cut 1 base from V and 7 bases from J, with 16 bases between. The CDR3 sequence: CASSLGGAWNPGYTF. CDR3 nucleotides: TGTGCCAGCAGCTTAGGTGGGGCGTGGAACCCTGGCTACACCTTC.

The rearrangement links TRBV4-3 to TRBJ2-5; 12 bases match TRBD2. The ends lost 0 bases at V and 5 bases at J; junction bases unmatched: 22. Germline assignment: CDR1 LGHNA and CDR2 YSLEER. The CDR3 consists of 22 residues. The CDR3 DNA reads as TGCGCCAGCAGCCAAGATCGTTTCAAAGGGCTAGCGGGAGGGCCGGGTGAGGAGACCCAGTACTTC. Protein: CASSQDRFKGLAGGPGEETQYF.

The chain joins TRBV7-2 to TRBJ1-4; D call uncertain. V dropped 3 bases and J dropped 5 bases, with 4 bases sitting between them. The CDR3 extends over 12 amino acids. Germline CDR1 is SGHTA and CDR2 is FQGNSA. CDR3 amino acids: CASSFGNEKLFF. The DNA for the CDR3 is TGTGCCAGCAGCTTCGGGAATGAAAAACTGTTTTTT.

This clone has a single count. The chain links TRBV10-3 to TRBJ2-1; D may be TRBD1 (6 bases). There are 11 residues in the CDR3. The germline V gene encodes CDR1 ENHRY and CDR2 SYGVKD. With 9 bases removed from V and 4 bases from J, the gap between germline ends came to 7 bases. For the CDR3, the DNA is TGTGCCATACAGGGATACAATGAGCAGTTCTTC. Protein: CAIQGYNEQFF.

This clone showed up just once. The rearrangement links TRBV11-2 to TRBJ1-5; no clear D. The V gene lost 3 bases and the J gene lost 1 base, with 4 bases spanning the gap. The CDR3 spans 13 residues. CDR1 and CDR2 (germline): SGHAT, FQNNGV. In DNA form, the CDR3 reads TGTGCCAGCAGCTTCCACAGCAATCAGCCCCAGCATTTT. This encodes CASSFHSNQPQHF.

This rearrangement joins TRBV9 to TRBJ1-5; D is unclear. CDR3 length: 14 amino acids. Trimming removed 2 bases from V and 7 bases from J, with 13 bases in between. Germline values: CDR1 SGDLS, CDR2 YYNGEE. The CDR3 DNA is TGTGCCAGCAGCGTGTCTGTAGGTCCCCAGCCCCAGCATTTT. The encoded protein is CASSVSVGPQPQHF.

This chain links TRBV5-1 with TRBJ1-2; D possibly corresponds to TRBD1 (5 bases). This CDR3 region has 14 residues. Between the trimmed V and J ends, which lost 4 bases and 2 bases, there was a span of 12 bases. Germline values: CDR1 SGHRS, CDR2 YFSETQ. The CDR3 region is CASSAVPGNYGYTF. The CDR3, as DNA: TGCGCCAGCAGCGCGGTTCCAGGGAACTATGGCTACACCTTC.

This sequence joins TRBV7-3 and TRBJ1-1, with D uncertain. Trimming took 0 bases from V and 8 from J, leaving 10 bases between them. CDR1 and CDR2 (germline): SGHTA, FQGTGA. The CDR3 is 13 residues long. CDR3 in DNA: TGTGCCAGCAGCTTAACTGCCGGGATGGAAGCTTTCTTT. Encoded protein: CASSLTAGMEAFF.

This chain joins TRBV19 and TRBJ1-2, with D tentatively TRBD1 (5 bases). The CDR3 totals 15 residues. With 3 bases removed from V and 4 bases from J, the gap between germline ends came to 15 bases. Germline V gene sequence: CDR1 LNHDA, CDR2 SQIVND (reference sequence). CDR3 loop: CASSMAQGATYGYTF. For the CDR3, the DNA is TGTGCCAGTAGTATGGCGCAGGGAGCCACCTATGGCTACACCTTC.

V usage is TRBV5-1 and J usage is TRBJ2-5; D is possibly TRBD2 (6 bases). The CDR3 length is 13 residues. Germline-derived CDR1 and CDR2 are SGHRS and YFSETQ. Trimming removed 7 bases at V and 5 bases at J, with 15 bases between. This CDR3 is CASRGGVRETQYF. CDR3 bases: TGCGCCAGCCGGGGCGGGGTCCGGGAGACCCAGTACTTC.

This clone was counted between two and nine times. The chain recombines TRBV5-4 with TRBJ2-1, with D maybe TRBD1 (5 bases). Between the trimmed V and J ends, which lost 2 bases and 7 bases, there was a span of 7 bases. There are 12 residues in the CDR3. Germline V gene data show CDR1 as SGHNT and CDR2 as YYREEE (reference sequence). The chain's CDR3 is CASSFRVNEQFF. The CDR3, as DNA: TGTGCCAGCAGCTTCAGGGTTAATGAGCAGTTCTTC. The whole variable domain, filled in from reference TRBV5-4 and TRBJ2-1, reads ETGVTQSPTHLIKTRGQQVTLRCSSQSGHNTVSWYQQALGQGPQFIFQYYREEENGRGNFPPRFSGLQFPNYSSELNVNALELDDSALYLCASSFRVNEQFFGPGTRLTVL.

This chain connects TRBV2 to TRBJ2-7, with D tentatively TRBD2 (5 bases). The CDR3 is 13 residues long. The V and J ends lost 8 bases and 1 base respectively, with 12 bases between them. CDR1 and CDR2 from the germline V gene are SNHLY and FYNNEI. CDR3 loop: CASLLGESYEQYF. The CDR3 bases are TGTGCCAGCTTGCTGGGAGAGTCCTACGAGCAGTACTTC.

The chain carries TRBV9 and TRBJ2-5, with TRBD1 matching over 7 bases. The CDR3 contains 15 residues. J was trimmed by 5 bases and V by 0 bases; bases with no gene match: 7. Germline V gene sequence: CDR1 SGDLS, CDR2 YYNGEE. CDR3: CASSVAGRGMETQYF. The DNA for the CDR3 is TGTGCCAGCAGCGTAGCAGGCAGGGGGATGGAGACCCAGTACTTC.

This clone has just a few counts. The V gene is TRBV5-1, the J gene TRBJ2-1, with D possibly matching TRBD2 (6 bases). V dropped 2 bases and J dropped 8 bases, with 11 bases sitting between them. CDR3 length equals 13 residues. Germline V gene data show CDR1 as SGHRS and CDR2 as YFSETQ. The CDR3 here is CASSFQTSDEQFF. The CDR3 DNA follows: TGCGCCAGCAGCTTCCAGACTAGTGATGAGCAGTTCTTC. Complete variable domain (other parts from reference TRBV5-1 and TRBJ2-1): KAGVTQTPRYLIKTRGQQVTLSCSPISGHRSVSWYQQTPGQGLQFLFEYFSETQRNKGNFPGRFSGRQFSNSRSEMNVSTLELGDSALYLCASSFQTSDEQFFGPGTRLTVL.